Shown below are 27 T cell receptor beta chains from a single sample sequenced in a study of cytotoxic CD8 clonotypes in ibrutinib-treated CLL. Libraries were prepared by immunoSEQ multiplex PCR; TCRdb keeps only in-frame clonotypes and omits some of them. The repertoire includes roughly 250,000 clones, 70% of them detected once, and 15% to 19% sits in the top ten. This specimen consisted of PBMCs, obtained after 24 months of ibrutinib treatment. These TCRs come from a human donor with chronic lymphocytic leukemia.

This clone was detected a few times. This chain uses TRBV28 with TRBJ1-5, with D possibly TRBD1 on 5 matching bases. CDR3 size: 14 residues. In germline, CDR1 is MDHEN, CDR2 SYDVKM. V lost 6 bases and J 7 bases, leaving 16 bases between the germline ends. CDR3 sequence reads: CASSLTDTWQPQHF. The CDR3 nucleotides are TGTGCCAGCAGCCTGACGGACACATGGCAGCCCCAGCATTTT.

About this clone itself: A read error may account for a junction end that differs from germline. The J gene is TRBJ2-7, the V gene TRBV5-6; TRBD1 matches at 8 bases. Germline V gives CDR1 SGHDT, CDR2 YYEEEE. This CDR3 spans 11 amino acids. The CDR3 loop is CASSLGQVSDF. CDR3 bases: TGTGCCAGCAGCCTGGGACAGGTCTCCGACTTC.

The rearrangement joins TRBV6-5 to TRBJ2-7; D might be TRBD2 (6 bases). The CDR3 runs 14 residues. CDR1 and CDR2 from the germline V gene are MNHEY and SVGAGI. With 8 bases removed from V and 3 bases from J, the gap between germline ends came to 17 bases. This chain's CDR3 is CASGPGGIGYEQYF. In nucleotides, the CDR3 is TGTGCCAGCGGACCTGGCGGGATAGGCTACGAGCAGTACTTC.

A note on this clone: At one boundary the junction diverges from the germline segment, which might be a read error. This chain connects TRBV4-1 to TRBJ2-2, with a possible D match to TRBD1 (6 bases). This CDR3 has 14 residues. Germline values: CDR1 MGHRA, CDR2 YSYEKL. CDR3: CASRQERGTGELFF. In DNA, the CDR3 is TGCGCCAGCAGGCAAGAGAGGGGGACCGGGGAGCTGTTTTTT.

Of note for this clone: One end of the junction fails to match germline, which may point to a read error. The gene calls are TRBV9 and TRBJ2-6; 11 bases are a match to TRBD1. The CDR3 extends over 19 amino acids. Germline assignment: CDR1 SGDLS and CDR2 YYNGEE. The CDR3 here is CAGSGPGQGGPSGANVLTF. The CDR3 nucleotides are TGTGCCGGCAGCGGTCCGGGACAGGGGGGGCCCTCTGGGGCCAACGTCCTGACTTTC.

Only a few counts were recorded for this clone. The rearrangement joins TRBV28 to TRBJ1-5; tentatively, D is TRBD1 (6 bases). V was clipped by 6 bases and J by 1 base, with 13 bases between them. Looked up from germline, CDR1 is MDHEN and CDR2 is SYDVKM. The CDR3 runs to 15 residues. The CDR3, as DNA: TGTGCCAGCAGGCCCAACAGGGACAGCAATCAGCCCCAGCATTTT. Its translation is CASRPNRDSNQPQHF.

The chain combines TRBV9 with TRBJ2-3; D not certain. The CDR3 loop spans 19 amino acids. V lost 0 bases and J lost 0, with 20 bases in between. The germline gives CDR1 SGDLS, CDR2 YYNGEE. This CDR3 reads CASSVGLPSFGPSTDTQYF. CDR3 sequence (DNA): TGTGCCAGCAGCGTAGGGCTCCCCTCTTTTGGGCCGAGCACAGATACGCAGTATTTT.

The gene calls are TRBV2 and TRBJ1-4, with D perhaps matching TRBD1 (6 bases). Trimming removed 6 bases at V and 3 bases at J, with 14 bases between. This CDR3 contains 15 residues. Germline V CDR1 and CDR2: SNHLY, FYNNEI. The CDR3 here is CASSTPRGPNEKLFF. CDR3 DNA sequence: TGTGCCAGCAGCACACCTCGGGGGCCTAATGAAAAACTGTTTTTT. Complete variable domain (other parts from reference TRBV2 and TRBJ1-4): EPEVTQTPSHQVTQMGQEVILRCVPISNHLYFYWYRQILGQKVEFLVSFYNNEISEKSEIFDDQFSVERPDGSNFTLKIRSTKLEDSAMYFCASSTPRGPNEKLFFGSGTQLSVL.

The J gene is TRBJ2-5, the V gene TRBV29-1; D possibly corresponds to TRBD2 (6 bases). The CDR3 covers 14 residues. Germline V lookup: CDR1 SQVTM, CDR2 ANQGSEA. V was trimmed by 3 bases and J by 2 bases, leaving 13 bases between them. The DNA of the CDR3 is TGCAGCGTTGAGGACGGGACTCCTCAAGAGACCCAGTACTTC. Its translation: CSVEDGTPQETQYF.

With respect to this clone: This sample includes further DNA sequences coding for the same CDR3. J is TRBJ1-5 and V is TRBV9, with a weak D call TRBD1 (5 bases). Between the trimmed V and J ends, which lost 2 bases and 4 bases, there was a span of 10 bases. Germline loops: CDR1 SGDLS, CDR2 YYNGEE. The CDR3 runs to 14 residues. CDR3 DNA: TGTGCCAGCAGCGTTGGCCAGGGAAATCAGCCCCAGCATTTT. This translates into CASSVGQGNQPQHF. Variable domain in full (rest from reference TRBV9 and TRBJ1-5): DSGVTQTPKHLITATGQRVTLRCSPRSGDLSVYWYQQSLDQGLQFLIQYYNGEERAKGNILERFSAQQFPDLHSELNLSSLELGDSALYFCASSVGQGNQPQHFGDGTRLSIL.

The V call is TRBV15, the J call TRBJ1-4; 10 nucleotides match TRBD1. The CDR3 spans 16 residues. Germline assignment: CDR1 LNHNV and CDR2 YYDKDF (reference sequence). Germline trimming cut 0 bases from V and 11 bases from J; bases unmatched to any gene: 9. The CDR3, as DNA: TGTGCCACCAGCAGAGATATAGGACAGGGGGTGCAGAAACTGTTTTTT. Translated, it gives CATSRDIGQGVQKLFF. The complete variable domain, with remaining parts taken from reference TRBV15 and TRBJ1-4, reads DAMVIQNPRYQVTQFGKPVTLSCSQTLNHNVMYWYQQKSSQAPKLLFHYYDKDFNNEADTPDNFQSRRPNTSFCFLDIRSPGLGDTAMYLCATSRDIGQGVQKLFFGSGTQLSVL.

The V and J genes are TRBV27 and TRBJ2-4; 12 bases map to TRBD2. The CDR3 has 15 residues. Trimming cost V 7 bases and J 7 bases; bases outside gene matches: 8. CDR1 and CDR2 (germline): MNHEY, SMNVEV (reference sequence). The CDR3 reads CASTLTSGGSNIQYF. The CDR3 DNA follows: TGTGCCAGCACATTGACTAGCGGGGGTTCCAACATTCAGTACTTC.

CDR3 in DNA: TGTGCCAGCACCCGACAGGGAAGGGATCAGCCCCAGCATTTT. Translation: CASTRQGRDQPQHF. The rearrangement uses TRBV2 and TRBJ1-5; TRBD1 matches 7 bases. This CDR3 has 14 amino acids. V lost 7 bases and J lost 5; bases outside the gene matches: 8. The germline gives CDR1 SNHLY, CDR2 FYNNEI. Full variable domain (remainder filled in from reference TRBV2 and TRBJ1-5): EPEVTQTPSHQVTQMGQEVILRCVPISNHLYFYWYRQILGQKVEFLVSFYNNEISEKSEIFDDQFSVERPDGSNFTLKIRSTKLEDSAMYFCASTRQGRDQPQHFGDGTRLSIL.

CDR3 bases: TGTGCCAGCAGTCCAGGGGGCTGGAACTATGGCTACACCTTC. Protein: CASSPGGWNYGYTF. This chain joins TRBV13 and TRBJ1-2; 8 nucleotides align to TRBD1. V lost 6 bases and J lost 2; bases outside the gene matches: 5. Germline values: CDR1 PRHDT, CDR2 FYEKMQ (reference sequence). This CDR3 has 14 residues.

The gene calls are TRBV29-1 and TRBJ2-1; 8 bases map to TRBD2. The CDR3 has 15 residues. The germline V gene encodes CDR1 SQVTM and CDR2 ANQGSEA. V lost 6 bases and J lost 0; bases outside the gene matches: 7. The chain's CDR3 is CSVPSGSDSYNEQFF. The CDR3 coding sequence is TGCAGCGTACCTAGCGGGTCTGACTCCTACAATGAGCAGTTCTTC.

The sample holds one count of this clone. The junction differs from germline at one of its ends, possibly a read error. The J gene is TRBJ2-3, the V gene TRBV7-9; D is ambiguous. CDR3 length equals 14 residues. CDR1 is SEHNR and CDR2 is FQNEAQ in the germline V gene (reference sequence). CDR3 nucleotide sequence: TGTGCCAGCAGCTTAGACGTCAGCAGAGATACGCAGTATTTT. This encodes CASSLDVSRDTQYF.

The J gene is TRBJ2-7, the V gene TRBV4-2; 9 bases align to TRBD1. Germline V gene sequence: CDR1 LGHNA, CDR2 YNFKEQ. The CDR3 loop spans 14 amino acids. Losses at the gene ends were 2 bases for V and 5 bases for J; bases not matched to a gene: 4. The CDR3: CASSQRGQGNEQYF. The CDR3 coding sequence is TGTGCCAGCAGCCAACGAGGACAGGGGAACGAGCAGTACTTC.

The J gene is TRBJ2-1, the V gene TRBV7-3; 8 bases agree with TRBD2. The germline gives CDR1 SGHTA, CDR2 FQGTGA. V shed 5 bases, J shed 7 bases, and the junction held 4 bases outside the gene matches. The CDR3 length is 13 residues. CDR3 DNA: TGTGCCAGCAGCGATAGCGGGATAAATGAGCAGTTCTTC. The encoded protein is CASSDSGINEQFF.

The rearrangement links TRBV30 to TRBJ2-2; 7 nucleotides align to TRBD1. The V segment lost 3 bases and the J segment 6 bases; nucleotides outside the gene matches: 7. The CDR3 runs 14 residues. Germline V lookup: CDR1 GTSNPN, CDR2 SVGIG (reference sequence). Written as DNA, the CDR3 is TGTGCCTGGAGCCCGAGGGGGCTCGCCGGGGAGCTGTTTTTT. This codes for CAWSPRGLAGELFF. The whole variable domain, remainder taken from reference TRBV30 and TRBJ2-2, is SQTIHQWPATLVQPVGSPLSLECTVEGTSNPNLYWYRQAAGRGLQLLFYSVGIGQISSEVPQNLSASRPQDRQFILSSKKLLLSDSGFYLCAWSPRGLAGELFFGEGSRLTVL.

This clone was recorded a few times. The chain recombines TRBV5-1 with TRBJ2-1, with 12 bases aligning to TRBD2. Germline V gene data show CDR1 as SGHRS and CDR2 as YFSETQ. V shed 0 bases and J 9 bases; nucleotides not matched to a gene: 4. This CDR3 is built from 15 residues. CDR3 nucleotide sequence: TGCGCCAGCAGCTTGGTCCGGACTAGCGGGGCTGAGCAGTTCTTC. This gives the protein CASSLVRTSGAEQFF.

The chain carries TRBV27 and TRBJ2-7; 8 nucleotides agree with TRBD1. The CDR3 has 13 amino acids. CDR1 is MNHEY and CDR2 is SMNVEV in the germline V gene (reference sequence). V lost 4 bases to trimming and J lost 2 bases; unmatched junction nucleotides: 1. The CDR3, as DNA: TGTGCCAGCAGTTACAGGGGGGCCTACGAGCAGTACTTC. Its protein product is CASSYRGAYEQYF.

V and J are TRBV27 and TRBJ2-7, with a tentative D call TRBD1 (7 bases). V was trimmed by 3 bases and J by 0 bases, leaving 12 bases between them. Looked up from germline, CDR1 is MNHEY and CDR2 is SMNVEV (reference sequence). This CDR3 is built from 15 residues. In nucleotides, the CDR3 is TGTGCCAGCAGTTTGGTCAGGGGGGCCTCCTACGAGCAGTACTTC. It translates to CASSLVRGASYEQYF.

This clone has a single count. This chain uses TRBV18 with TRBJ2-1, with 8 nucleotides matching TRBD2. V shed 6 bases, J shed 7 bases, and the junction held 11 bases outside the gene matches. The CDR3 consists of 15 residues. Germline CDR1 reads KGHSH; CDR2 reads LQKENI. The CDR3 sequence is CASSEQVAGYNEQFF. The DNA of the CDR3 is TGTGCCAGCTCCGAACAAGTAGCGGGATATAATGAGCAGTTCTTC. Supplemented by reference TRBV18 and TRBJ2-1, the full variable domain reads NAGVMQNPRHLVRRRGQEARLRCSPMKGHSHVYWYRQLPEEGLKFMVYLQKENIIDESGMPKERFSAEFPKEGPSILRIQQVVRGDSAAYFCASSEQVAGYNEQFFGPGTRLTVL.

The chain is built from TRBV5-6 and TRBJ1-3; possible D gene TRBD1, 5 bases. V dropped 5 bases and J dropped 0 bases, with 15 bases sitting between them. This CDR3 contains 16 residues. Looked up from germline, CDR1 is SGHDT and CDR2 is YYEEEE. The CDR3 coding sequence is TGTGCCAGCAGGTACCAACAGGATTTCTCTGGAAACACCATATATTTT. It encodes CASRYQQDFSGNTIYF.

The chain uses TRBV2 and TRBJ2-1; tentative D call: TRBD2 (6 bases). The V gene lost 6 bases and the J gene lost 0 bases, with 12 bases spanning the gap. There are 15 residues in the CDR3. Germline CDR1 SNHLY, CDR2 FYNNEI. Written as DNA, the CDR3 is TGTGCCAGCAGGGGGACTTACCTCTCCTACAATGAGCAGTTCTTC. Residues: CASRGTYLSYNEQFF.

This clone was seen more than once but under ten times. This sequence joins TRBV30 and TRBJ2-5; a possible D gene is TRBD2 (5 bases). The CDR3 is 12 residues long. Deletions cut 1 base from V and 7 bases from J, with 10 bases between. CDR1 is GTSNPN, CDR2 SVGIG, per germline (reference sequence). The CDR3 here is CAWSGTRGTQYF. The DNA for the CDR3 is TGTGCCTGGAGTGGCACTAGAGGGACCCAGTACTTC.

The chain links TRBV5-1 to TRBJ2-7, with 10 bases identical to TRBD1. V lost 4 bases, J lost 6 bases, and 7 bases stayed unmatched. The CDR3 runs 14 residues. The V gene's germline CDR1 is SGHRS and CDR2 YFSETQ. DNA for the CDR3: TGCGCCAGCAGCCCCGGGACAGGGGAAGGCGAGCAGTACTTC. It translates to CASSPGTGEGEQYF.